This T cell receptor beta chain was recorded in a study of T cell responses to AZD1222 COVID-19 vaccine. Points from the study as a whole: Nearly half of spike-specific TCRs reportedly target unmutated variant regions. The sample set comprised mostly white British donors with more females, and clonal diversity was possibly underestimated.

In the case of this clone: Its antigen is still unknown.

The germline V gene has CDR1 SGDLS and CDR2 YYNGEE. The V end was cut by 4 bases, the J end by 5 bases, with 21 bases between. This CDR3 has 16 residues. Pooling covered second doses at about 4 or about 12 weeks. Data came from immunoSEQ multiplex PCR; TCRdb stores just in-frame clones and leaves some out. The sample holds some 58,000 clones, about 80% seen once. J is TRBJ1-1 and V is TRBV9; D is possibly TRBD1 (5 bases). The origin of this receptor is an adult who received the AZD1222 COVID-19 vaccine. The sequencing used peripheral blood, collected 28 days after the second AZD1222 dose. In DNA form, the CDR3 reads TGTGCCAGCAGCCCGAGTGGGGGTCGTCGTAGTACTGAAGCTTTCTTT. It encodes CASSPSGGRRSTEAFF.